This T cell receptor beta chain stems from a study of blood T cell repertoires in COVID-19. Across the study: PBMCs, B-cell-depleted T cells, or T cells were the source of the cDNA or gDNA that made up the material.

The germline gives CDR1 SGHRS, CDR2 YFSETQ. This CDR3 has 17 residues. Between the trimmed V and J ends, which lost 0 bases and 0 bases, there was a span of 10 bases. Sequenced by immunoSEQ multiplex PCR; TCRdb stores in-frame clones only, minus some. Found here are 140,000 to 150,000 clones, less than 90% of them singletons; the top ten hold about 39%. This clonotype was sampled from a human donor in a cohort sampled during active COVID-19. This sequence joins TRBV5-1 and TRBJ2-6; unclear D gene. Sequencing was carried out using peripheral blood. The CDR3: CASSLAGLASGANVLTF. In nucleotides, the CDR3 is TGCGCCAGCAGCTTGGCCGGGTTAGCCTCTGGGGCCAACGTCCTGACTTTC.